Here is one T cell receptor (beta chain) with its context. The target antigen is unknown. The entry originates in a study of cytomegalovirus exposure and HLA in healthy donors. The CDR3 has 15 residues. V was trimmed by 6 bases and J by 0 bases, leaving 12 bases between them. CDR1 and CDR2 (germline): MGHDK, SYGVNS. Use of 60 Vbeta and 13 Jbeta primers characterized the PCR. Clones were sequenced by immunoSEQ multiplex PCR, and TCRdb holds only the in-frame ones, with some missing. The table records about 160,000 clones, roughly 80% of them present only once. Overall study results and limits: A reported reduction in N-insertions relative to the 666-donor mean was seen in an Asian-associated ancestry cluster in a later analysis.

V and J are TRBV25-1 and TRBJ1-5, with D tentatively TRBD1 (6 bases). The origin of this receptor is a man younger than 35 in good health and CMV-seronegative. The sequencing input was PBMCs. CDR3 loop: CASSSRDNSNQPQHF. The CDR3 DNA reads as TGTGCCAGCAGCAGCCGGGACAATAGCAATCAGCCCCAGCATTTT. Variable domain in full (rest from reference TRBV25-1 and TRBJ1-5): EADIYQTPRYLVIGTGKKITLECSQTMGHDKMYWYQQDPGMELHLIHYSYGVNSTEKGDLSSESTVSRIRTEHFPLTLESARPSHTSQYLCASSSRDNSNQPQHFGDGTRLSIL.